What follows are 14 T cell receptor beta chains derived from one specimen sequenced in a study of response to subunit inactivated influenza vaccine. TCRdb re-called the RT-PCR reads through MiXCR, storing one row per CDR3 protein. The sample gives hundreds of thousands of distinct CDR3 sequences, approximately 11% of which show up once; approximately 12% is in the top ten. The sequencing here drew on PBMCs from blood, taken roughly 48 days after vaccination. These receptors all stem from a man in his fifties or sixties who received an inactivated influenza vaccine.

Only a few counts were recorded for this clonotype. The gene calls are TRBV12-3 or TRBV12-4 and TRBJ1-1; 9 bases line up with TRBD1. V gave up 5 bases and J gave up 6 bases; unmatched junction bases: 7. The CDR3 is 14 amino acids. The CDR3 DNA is TGTGCCAGCAGTCGACAGACAGGGGGACCTGAAGCTTTCTTT. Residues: CASSRQTGGPEAFF.

Here the CDR3 DNA reads TGCGCCAGCAGTCCTGCGGGGGTCGGGGAGACCCAGTACTTC. Translation: CASSPAGVGETQYF. The V gene is TRBV5-1, the J gene TRBJ2-5, with 7 nucleotides matching TRBD2. The ends lost 5 bases at V and 5 bases at J; junction bases unmatched: 9. This CDR3 comprises 14 residues. Germline V lookup: CDR1 SGHRS, CDR2 YFSETQ. Using reference TRBV5-1 and TRBJ2-5 for the parts outside the CDR3, the full variable domain is KAGVTQTPRYLIKTRGQQVTLSCSPISGHRSVSWYQQTPGQGLQFLFEYFSETQRNKGNFPGRFSGRQFSNSRSEMNVSTLELGDSALYLCASSPAGVGETQYFGPGTRLLVL.

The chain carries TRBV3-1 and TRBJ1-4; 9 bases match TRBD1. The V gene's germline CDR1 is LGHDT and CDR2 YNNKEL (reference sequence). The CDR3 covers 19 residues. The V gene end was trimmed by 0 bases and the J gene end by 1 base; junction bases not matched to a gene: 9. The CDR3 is CASSQDWDREWGTNEKLFF. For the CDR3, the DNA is TGTGCCAGCAGCCAAGATTGGGACAGGGAGTGGGGAACTAATGAAAAACTGTTTTTT.

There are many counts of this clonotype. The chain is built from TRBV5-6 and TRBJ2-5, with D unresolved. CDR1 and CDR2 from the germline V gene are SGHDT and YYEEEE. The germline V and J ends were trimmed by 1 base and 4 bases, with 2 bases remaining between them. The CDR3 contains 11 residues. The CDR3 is CASSLLETQYF. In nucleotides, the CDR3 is TGTGCCAGCAGCTTGTTAGAGACCCAGTACTTC.

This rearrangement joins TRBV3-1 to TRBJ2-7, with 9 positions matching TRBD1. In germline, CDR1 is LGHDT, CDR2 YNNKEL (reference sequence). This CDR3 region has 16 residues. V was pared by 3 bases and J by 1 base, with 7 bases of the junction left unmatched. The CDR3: CASSHPTGGRSYEQYF. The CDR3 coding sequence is TGTGCCAGCAGCCATCCTACAGGGGGCAGGTCCTACGAGCAGTACTTC.

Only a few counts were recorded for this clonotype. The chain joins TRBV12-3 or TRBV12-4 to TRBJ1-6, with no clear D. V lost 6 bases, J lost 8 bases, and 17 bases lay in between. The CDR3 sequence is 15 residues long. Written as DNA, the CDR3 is TGTGCCAGCAGACCCCCCCGGGGTTTTTATTCACCCCTCCACTTT. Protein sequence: CASRPPRGFYSPLHF.

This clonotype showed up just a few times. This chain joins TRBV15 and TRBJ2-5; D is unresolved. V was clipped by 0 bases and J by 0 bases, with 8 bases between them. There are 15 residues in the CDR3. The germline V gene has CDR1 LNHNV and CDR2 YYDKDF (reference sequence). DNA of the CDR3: TGTGCCACCAGCAGAGATCGAAGGAACCAAGAGACCCAGTACTTC. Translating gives CATSRDRRNQETQYF.

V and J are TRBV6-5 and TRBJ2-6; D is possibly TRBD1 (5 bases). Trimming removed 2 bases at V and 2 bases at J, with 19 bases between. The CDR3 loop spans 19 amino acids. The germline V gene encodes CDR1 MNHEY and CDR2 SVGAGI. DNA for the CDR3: TGTGCCAGCAGTTACCTCGGCCCAGGGCGTTCCACTGGGGCCAACGTCCTGACTTTC. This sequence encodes CASSYLGPGRSTGANVLTF.

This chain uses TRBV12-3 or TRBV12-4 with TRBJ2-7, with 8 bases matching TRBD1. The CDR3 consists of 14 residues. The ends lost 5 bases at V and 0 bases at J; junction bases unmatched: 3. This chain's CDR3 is CASSDRGISYEQYF. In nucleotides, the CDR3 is TGTGCCAGCAGTGACAGGGGCATCTCCTACGAGCAGTACTTC.

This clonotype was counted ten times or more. The CDR3 DNA reads as TGCAGCGCCCTGAACCCAAGTCTCTCCTACGAGCAGTACTTC. Translating it yields CSALNPSLSYEQYF. The chain is built from TRBV29-1 and TRBJ2-7; D uncertain. This CDR3 contains 14 residues. CDR1 and CDR2 from the germline V gene are SQVTM and ANQGSEA. Trimming cost V 7 bases and J 0 bases, with 16 bases left between them.

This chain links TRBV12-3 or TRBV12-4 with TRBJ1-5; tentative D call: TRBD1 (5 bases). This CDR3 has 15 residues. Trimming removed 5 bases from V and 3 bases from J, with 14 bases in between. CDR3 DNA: TGTGCCAGCAGTAACGCAGGGAGTGACAATCAGCCCCAGCATTTT. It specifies CASSNAGSDNQPQHF.

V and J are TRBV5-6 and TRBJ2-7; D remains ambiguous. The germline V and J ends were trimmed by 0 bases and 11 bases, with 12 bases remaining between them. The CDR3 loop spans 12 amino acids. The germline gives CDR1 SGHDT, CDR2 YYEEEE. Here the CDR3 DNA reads TGTGCCAGCAGCTTGGGGGTCGGACGGGAGTACTTC. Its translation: CASSLGVGREYF. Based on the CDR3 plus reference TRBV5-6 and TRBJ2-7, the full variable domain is DAGVTQSPTHLIKTRGQQVTLRCSPKSGHDTVSWYQQALGQGPQFIFQYYEEEERQRGNFPDRFSGHQFPNYSSELNVNALLLGDSALYLCASSLGVGREYFGPGTRLTVT.

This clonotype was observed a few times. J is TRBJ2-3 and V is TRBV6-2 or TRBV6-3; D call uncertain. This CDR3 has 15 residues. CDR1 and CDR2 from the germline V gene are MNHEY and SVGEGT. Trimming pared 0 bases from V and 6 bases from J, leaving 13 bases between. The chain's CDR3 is CASSYSMGEPDTQYF. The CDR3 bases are TGTGCCAGCAGTTACTCGATGGGCGAACCGGATACGCAGTATTTT.

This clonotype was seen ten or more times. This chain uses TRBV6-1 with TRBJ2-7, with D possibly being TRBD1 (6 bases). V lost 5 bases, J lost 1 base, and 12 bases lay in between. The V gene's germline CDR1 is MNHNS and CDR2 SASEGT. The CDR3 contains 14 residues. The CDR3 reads CASSRDTVSYEQYF. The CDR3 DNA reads TGTGCCAGCAGTCGGGACACCGTTTCCTACGAGCAGTACTTC.